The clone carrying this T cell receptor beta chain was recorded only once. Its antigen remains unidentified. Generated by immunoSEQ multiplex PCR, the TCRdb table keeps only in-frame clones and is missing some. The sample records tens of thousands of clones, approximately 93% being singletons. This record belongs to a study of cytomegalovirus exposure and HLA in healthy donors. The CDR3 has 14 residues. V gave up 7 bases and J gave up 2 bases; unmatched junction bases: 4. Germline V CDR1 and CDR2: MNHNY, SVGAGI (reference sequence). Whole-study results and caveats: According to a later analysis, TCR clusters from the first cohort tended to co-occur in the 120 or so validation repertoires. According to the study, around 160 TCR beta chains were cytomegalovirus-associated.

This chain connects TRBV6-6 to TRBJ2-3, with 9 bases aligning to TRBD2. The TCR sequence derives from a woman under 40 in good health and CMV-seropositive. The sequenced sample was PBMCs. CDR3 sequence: CASTEREATDTQYF. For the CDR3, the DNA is TGTGCCAGCACGGAGCGGGAGGCCACAGATACGCAGTATTTT.